The 16 T cell receptor beta chains presented below share a single source sample, sequenced in a study of CD8+CD57+ T cells in acquired aplastic anemia. Profiles of TCR beta VDJ and CDR3 were generated from a genomic DNA template. TCRdb re-analysed the reads in MiXCR, keeping a single row per CDR3 protein. Of roughly 150,000 distinct CDR3 sequences listed, around 50% were seen once; the top ten hold roughly 2.8%. Flow cytometry had shown expanded CD8+CD57+ cells in the patients chosen for sequencing. The sample consisted of sorted CD4+, CD8+, or CD8+CD57+ T cells (not recorded which) from PBMCs. The receptors derive from a human donor with aplastic anemia.

This clonotype was counted ten times or more. This chain links TRBV7-8 with TRBJ2-3; 11 nucleotides align to TRBD2. V was pared by 3 bases and J by 2 bases, with 1 base of the junction left unmatched. Per germline, CDR1 SGHVS and CDR2 FQNEAQ. The CDR3 spans 15 residues. CDR3 coding DNA: TGTGCCAGCAGCTTGACTAGCGGGGTCACAGATACGCAGTATTTT. Translation gives CASSLTSGVTDTQYF.

The gene calls are TRBV15 and TRBJ2-2; 7 bases agree with TRBD2. Trimming removed 2 bases from V and 1 base from J; junction bases left unmatched: 4. Germline values: CDR1 LNHNV, CDR2 YYDKDF (reference sequence). This CDR3 has 16 residues. CDR3 protein: CATSRKREVNTGELFF. DNA of the CDR3: TGTGCCACCAGCAGAAAACGGGAGGTGAACACCGGGGAGCTGTTTTTT.

This clonotype was seen more than once but under ten times. This chain uses TRBV29-1 with TRBJ2-1; tentatively, D is TRBD2 (5 bases). The V gene's germline CDR1 is SQVTM and CDR2 ANQGSEA. The CDR3 spans 13 residues. V lost 4 bases and J lost 9, with 16 bases in between. DNA of the CDR3: TGCAGCGTTGGTAAGCGGCAGGACTCTGAGCAGTTCTTC. Translating it yields CSVGKRQDSEQFF.

The table lists this clonotype with many counts. V gene TRBV7-9 combines with J gene TRBJ2-7; 8 bases map to TRBD2. After removal of 0 bases from V and 2 bases from J, the junction contained 15 bases not matched to a gene. Germline CDR1 SEHNR, CDR2 FQNEAQ (reference sequence). CDR3 length equals 19 residues. CDR3 amino acids: CASSLARGVSRQLTYEQYF. In DNA, the CDR3 is TGTGCCAGCAGCTTAGCGCGGGGGGTTAGTAGGCAGCTCACCTACGAGCAGTACTTC.

This clonotype was detected many times. This chain uses TRBV6-4 with TRBJ2-7; 12 nucleotides agree with TRBD2. V trimming: 4 bases; J trimming: 3 bases; junction bases outside the gene matches: 4. The CDR3 consists of 15 residues. Germline values: CDR1 MRHNA, CDR2 SNTAGT. The CDR3: CASSALAGGDYEQYF. CDR3 nucleotide sequence: TGTGCCAGCAGTGCCCTAGCGGGAGGGGACTACGAGCAGTACTTC.

The chain links TRBV2 to TRBJ2-7, with TRBD1 matching 9 bases. After removal of 6 bases from V and 3 bases from J, the junction contained 12 bases not matched to a gene. The CDR3 is made up of 16 amino acids. The germline gives CDR1 SNHLY, CDR2 FYNNEI. This CDR3 is CASRRSGTGLGYEQYF. CDR3 DNA: TGTGCCAGCAGACGATCCGGGACAGGGCTCGGCTACGAGCAGTACTTC.

The V call is TRBV7-8, the J call TRBJ2-7, with 7 positions matching TRBD1. CDR3 length: 14 residues. Germline assignment: CDR1 SGHVS and CDR2 FQNEAQ. Trimming at V came to 1 base and at J to 7 bases, leaving 7 bases not matched to a gene. As DNA, the CDR3 is TGTGCCAGCAGCTTAGGAAAGGGGGCTGAGGAGCAGTACTTC. This gives the protein CASSLGKGAEEQYF. Complete variable domain (other parts from reference TRBV7-8 and TRBJ2-7): GAGVSQSPRYKVAKRGQDVALRCDPISGHVSLFWYQQALGQGPEFLTYFQNEAQLDKSGLPSDRFFAERPEGSVSTLKIQRTQQEDSAVYLCASSLGKGAEEQYFGPGTRLTVT.

The chain combines TRBV20-1 with TRBJ2-3, with D hard to call. The V and J ends lost 6 bases and 2 bases respectively, with 9 bases between them. The germline CDR1 and CDR2 sequences are DFQATT and SNEGSKA (reference sequence). CDR3 length equals 12 residues. The CDR3: CSAPVSTDTQYF. In nucleotides, the CDR3 is TGCAGTGCCCCGGTGTCCACAGATACGCAGTATTTT.

The chain is built from TRBV2 and TRBJ2-7; D might be TRBD1 (6 bases). Germline CDR1 reads SNHLY; CDR2 reads FYNNEI. Between the trimmed V and J ends, which lost 2 bases and 3 bases, there was a span of 20 bases. The CDR3 runs to 17 residues. The DNA for the CDR3 is TGTGCCAGCAGTGAAATGGGGTGGGCAGGGGATGACTACGAGCAGTACTTC. Translation gives CASSEMGWAGDDYEQYF.

Ten or more counts support this clonotype. This chain uses TRBV5-4 with TRBJ1-6, with D maybe TRBD1 (5 bases). Germline lookup yields CDR1 SGHNT and CDR2 YYREEE (reference sequence). The CDR3 totals 13 residues. V was cut by 3 bases and J by 6 bases, with 7 bases left in between. CDR3 protein: CASSSDSNSPLHF. The CDR3 bases are TGTGCCAGCAGCTCAGACAGTAATTCACCCCTCCACTTT.

On this clonotype: This could be a read error, since a much larger clone is one nucleotide away. The chain is built from TRBV11-3 and TRBJ1-1, with a weak D call TRBD1 (6 bases). The germline V and J ends were trimmed by 5 bases and 0 bases, with 13 bases remaining between them. The germline V gene encodes CDR1 SGHNT and CDR2 YENEEA. The CDR3 spans 15 residues. The CDR3 spells CASSPGQSMNTEAFF. The CDR3 DNA reads TGTGCCAGCAGCCCTGGACAGTCCATGAACACTGAAGCTTTCTTT.

The sample holds many counts of this clonotype. This chain links TRBV4-1 with TRBJ2-1, with D uncertain. The ends were cut back, 0 bases at V and 1 base at J, with 13 bases in the middle. The CDR3 has 17 amino acids. Germline-derived CDR1 and CDR2 are MGHRA and YSYEKL. The CDR3 coding sequence is TGCGCCAGCAGCCAAGATCGGGCGATACCATCCTACAATGAGCAGTTCTTC. Residues: CASSQDRAIPSYNEQFF.

The table lists this clonotype with many counts. The chain has TRBV6-1 and TRBJ2-1, with 10 bases fitting TRBD1. The V and J ends lost 3 bases and 6 bases, in that order; junction bases with no gene match: 5. The CDR3 contains 15 residues. Germline V lookup: CDR1 MNHNS, CDR2 SASEGT. This CDR3 is CASSDRDRGPNEQFF. CDR3 bases: TGTGCCAGCAGTGACCGGGACAGGGGTCCCAATGAGCAGTTCTTC.

Notes on this clonotype: A much larger clone sits a single nucleotide away, making a read error possible. Since no conserved phenylalanine or tryptophan closes the CDR3, a read error is the likely cause. The CDR3 DNA sequence: TGTGCCAGCAGGACTAATGGGGACACTGAAGCTTTCTCT. It is translated as CASRTNGDTEAFS. V gene TRBV12-3 or TRBV12-4 combines with J gene TRBJ1-1; D not certain. Trimming removed 6 bases at V and 3 bases at J, with 11 bases between. The CDR3 covers 13 residues.

This clonotype occurred many times. CDR3 in DNA: TGTGCCATCAGTTACAGGACGGATAATTCACCCCTCCACTTT. Translating it yields CAISYRTDNSPLHF. The chain joins TRBV10-3 to TRBJ1-6; a possible D gene is TRBD1 (5 bases). CDR3 size: 14 residues. V gave up 5 bases and J gave up 5 bases, with 10 bases separating them. Germline values: CDR1 ENHRY, CDR2 SYGVKD.

In its sample, this clonotype was seen a few times. J is TRBJ1-5 and V is TRBV10-3; 9 nucleotides match TRBD1. Germline V gene sequence: CDR1 ENHRY, CDR2 SYGVKD. There are 14 residues in the CDR3. The V and J ends lost 10 bases and 0 bases, in that order; junction bases with no gene match: 4. The CDR3 nucleotides are TGTGCCACCTGGGACAGGGATAGCAATCAGCCCCAGCATTTT. This codes for CATWDRDSNQPQHF.